This T cell receptor beta chain was obtained from a study of blood T cell repertoires in COVID-19. The data were produced by immunoSEQ multiplex PCR, yet TCRdb's version contains in-frame clones alone and is incomplete. The sample records about 300,000 clones, about 81% being singletons. CDR1 and CDR2 (germline): SGHNT, YYREEE (reference sequence). Trimming at V came to 4 bases and at J to 5 bases, leaving 8 bases not matched to a gene. CDR3 length: 16 amino acids. This clonotype originated in a human donor with COVID-19, enrolled during active disease. The donor label of this sample is uncertain. Material: peripheral blood. The chain couples TRBV5-4 to TRBJ2-3, with 12 bases matching TRBD2. The CDR3, as DNA: TGTGCCAGCAGCCCCTGGACTAGCGGGATAGGAGATACGCAGTATTTT. Its translation is CASSPWTSGIGDTQYF.